The 5 T cell receptor beta chains below all came from one sample that was sequenced in a study of regulatory T cells in long-lasting Graves disease. Time point meaning: newly diagnosed GD, antithyroid drugs for less than 3 months. The authors made the TCR library using RNA they extracted from PBMCs. CDR3-region Arm-PCR and iRepertoire HTBI primers produced the TCR beta libraries. TCRdb itself ran the multiplex PCR reads through MiXCR, one entry per CDR3 protein. This repertoire shows 600,000 to 650,000 distinct CDR3 sequences, roughly 15% found once; its top ten account for under 20%. This sample also appeared in a second study, on T cells in Graves' hyperthyroidism and ophthalmopathy.

Material: peripheral blood mononuclear cells (PBMCs), obtained at new diagnosis, from a patient treated with antithyroid drugs. The receptors were gathered from a woman in her twenties or thirties with Graves disease.

Note on this clonotype: This may be a read error, as it is one base from a much larger clone. This rearrangement joins TRBV5-1 to TRBJ2-7, with TRBD1 matching over 7 bases. The CDR3 is 13 residues long. J gave up 7 bases and V 5 bases, and 9 bases lay outside the gene matches. Germline values: CDR1 SGHRS, CDR2 YFSETQ. The CDR3 region has the DNA TGCGCCAGCAGAAGAGAGGGGGCGAGGGAGCAGTACTTC. Translating it yields CASRREGAREQYF.

This clonotype occurred a few times. This chain links TRBV19 with TRBJ1-1; the match to TRBD1 covers 10 bases. This CDR3 has 15 residues. J gave up 1 base and V 8 bases, and 7 bases lay outside the gene matches. Germline V gives CDR1 LNHDA, CDR2 SQIVND (reference sequence). CDR3 in DNA: TGTGCCAGTCGGACAGGGGGAATCGGGAACACTGAAGCTTTCTTT. It codes for CASRTGGIGNTEAFF.

There are a few counts of this clonotype. The chain combines TRBV29-1 with TRBJ1-1, with 9 bases lining up with TRBD1. V was pared by 2 bases and J by 5 bases, with 12 bases of the junction left unmatched. This CDR3 has 16 amino acids. The V gene's germline CDR1 is SQVTM and CDR2 ANQGSEA. This CDR3 is CSVEPRDRDLGTEAFF. CDR3 coding DNA: TGCAGCGTTGAACCCCGGGACAGGGATTTAGGAACTGAAGCTTTCTTT. The full variable domain, its missing parts supplied by reference TRBV29-1 and TRBJ1-1, is SAVISQKPSRDICQRGTSLTIQCQVDSQVTMMFWYRQQPGQSLTLIATANQGSEATYESGFVIDKFPISRPNLTFSTLTVSNMSPEDSSIYLCSVEPRDRDLGTEAFFGQGTRLTVV.

This clonotype is a singleton in its sample. Since a much larger clone is just one base distant, this may be a read error. This chain links TRBV6-9 with TRBJ1-3; D is unresolved. The CDR3 length is 14 residues. Trimming removed 4 bases from V and 4 bases from J, with 11 bases in between. The V gene's germline CDR1 is MNHGY and CDR2 SVAAGI. The CDR3 protein is CASSSQRVGNTIYF. In DNA form, the CDR3 reads TGTGCCAGCAGTTCCCAGAGGGTGGGAAACACCATATATTTT.

CDR3: CASSTAGTASNQPQHF. In nucleotides, the CDR3 is TGTGCCAGTAGTACAGCCGGGACGGCAAGCAATCAGCCCCAGCATTTT. The chain employs TRBV19 and TRBJ1-5, with a weak D call TRBD1 (5 bases). V was clipped by 4 bases and J by 1 base, with 14 bases between them. Germline CDR1 and CDR2: LNHDA and SQIVND (reference sequence). The CDR3 is made up of 16 amino acids.